These 5 T cell receptor beta chains originate from one sample sequenced in a study of cytomegalovirus exposure and HLA in healthy donors. A multiplex PCR was run with 60 Vbeta primers and 13 Jbeta primers. TCRdb's table, derived via immunoSEQ multiplex PCR, lists solely in-frame clones and lacks some. Of under 130,000 clones in the sample, 65% to 90% were seen once. Sequenced sample: PBMCs. The receptors here all came from a man aged 25-45 years in good health and CMV-seropositive.

This clone was observed a handful of times. CDR3 residues: CASSESPGQGYGNQPQHF. The CDR3 coding sequence is TGCGCCAGCAGTGAGTCTCCGGGACAGGGTTATGGCAATCAGCCCCAGCATTTT. This rearrangement joins TRBV10-1 to TRBJ1-5; 9 positions agree with TRBD1. The CDR3 has 18 amino acids. The V segment lost 0 bases and the J segment 2 bases; nucleotides outside the gene matches: 8. The germline gives CDR1 WNHNN, CDR2 SYGVQD (reference sequence).

This chain joins TRBV6-6 and TRBJ2-7, with TRBD1 matching 11 bases. Trimming cost V 4 bases and J 2 bases; bases outside gene matches: 7. Germline lookup yields CDR1 MNHNY and CDR2 SVGAGI (reference sequence). The CDR3 is 16 amino acids. CDR3 in amino acids: CASSFPGTGGPYEQYF. The CDR3 coding sequence is TGTGCCAGCAGTTTCCCCGGGACAGGGGGACCCTACGAGCAGTACTTC.

The chain links TRBV5-8 to TRBJ2-2; 8 positions agree with TRBD2. The CDR3 length is 16 residues. The V gene's germline CDR1 is SGHTS and CDR2 YDEGEE. The V and J ends lost 0 bases and 1 base, in that order; junction bases with no gene match: 2. CDR3 protein: CASSLASGGNTGELFF. The CDR3 DNA is TGTGCCAGCAGCTTGGCCAGCGGGGGGAACACCGGGGAGCTGTTTTTT.

V usage is TRBV18 and J usage is TRBJ2-5; 7 nucleotides match TRBD2. The CDR3 has 13 amino acids. Germline V gene lookup returns CDR1 KGHSH and CDR2 LQKENI. Germline trimming cut 2 bases from V and 3 bases from J; bases unmatched to any gene: 0. The CDR3 loop is CASSPGREETQYF. The CDR3 DNA sequence: TGTGCCAGCTCACCAGGGAGGGAAGAGACCCAGTACTTC.

The V gene is TRBV5-1, the J gene TRBJ1-2, with 11 nucleotides matching TRBD1. The CDR3 runs to 13 residues. Germline-derived CDR1 and CDR2 are SGHRS and YFSETQ. After removal of 3 bases from V and 6 bases from J, the junction contained 1 base not matched to a gene. CDR3 amino acids: CASSSDRGHGYTF. In nucleotides, the CDR3 is TGCGCCAGCAGCTCGGACAGGGGGCATGGCTACACCTTC.